This T cell receptor beta chain was identified in a study of T cell responses to AZD1222 COVID-19 vaccine. Study conclusions and caveats: Every sample of the repertoires postdated the peak T cell response. There were mostly white British donors and more females than males, and clonal diversity was possibly underestimated.

The CDR3 spans 13 residues. Germline V gene sequence: CDR1 LNHDA, CDR2 SQIVND (reference sequence). V shed 10 bases and J shed 4 bases, with 14 bases lying between them. Clones were read by immunoSEQ multiplex PCR, and TCRdb kept only the in-frame ones, dropping some. The sample yields about 140,000 clones, approximately 95% seen once. In the case of this clone: As yet, its antigen is unknown.

Material: peripheral blood, obtained on day 0 of MenACWY control vaccination. This TCR came from an adult in good health. V usage is TRBV19 and J usage is TRBJ1-3; no reliable D call. The CDR3 region has the DNA TGTGCCACTACCTTATACCCCGGAAACACCATATATTTT. Translating it yields CATTLYPGNTIYF.